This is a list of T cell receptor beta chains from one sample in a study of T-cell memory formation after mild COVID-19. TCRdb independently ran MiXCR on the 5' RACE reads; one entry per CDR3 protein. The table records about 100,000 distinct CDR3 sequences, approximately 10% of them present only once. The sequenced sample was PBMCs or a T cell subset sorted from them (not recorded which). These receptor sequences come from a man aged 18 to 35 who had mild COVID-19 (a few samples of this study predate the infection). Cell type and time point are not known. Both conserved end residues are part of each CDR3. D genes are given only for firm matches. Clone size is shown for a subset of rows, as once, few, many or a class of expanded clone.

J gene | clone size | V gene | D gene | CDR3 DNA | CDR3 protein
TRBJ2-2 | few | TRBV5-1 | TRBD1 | TGCGCCAGCAGCTATGGACAGGGCCTGAACACCGGGGAGCTGTTTTTT | CASSYGQGLNTGELFF
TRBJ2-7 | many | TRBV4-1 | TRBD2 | TGCGCCAGCAGCCAATTCCTCGGTCTAGCGGGGTCCTACGAGCAGTACTTC | CASSQFLGLAGSYEQYF
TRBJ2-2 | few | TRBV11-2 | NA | TGTGCCAGCAGCTCCGAGGGGGTCCGTCCCGGGGAGCTGTTTTTT | CASSSEGVRPGELFF
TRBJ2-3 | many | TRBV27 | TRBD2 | TGTGCCAGCAGTCAGACGGGACTAGCGGGGGAACACACAGATACGCAGTATTTT | CASSQTGLAGEHTDTQYF
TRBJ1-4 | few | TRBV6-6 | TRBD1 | TGTGCCAGCAGTTGGGGGACAGGGGTTGAAAAACTGTTTTTT | CASSWGTGVEKLFF
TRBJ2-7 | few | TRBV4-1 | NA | TGCGCCAGCAGCCAAGTGCTGGGGTCTACCTACGAGCAGTACTTC | CASSQVLGSTYEQYF
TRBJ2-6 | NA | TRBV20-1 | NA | TGCAGTGCTGCCCTGGCGTCGGCCATAAGCTCTGGGGCCAACGTCCTGACTTTC | CSAALASAISSGANVLTF
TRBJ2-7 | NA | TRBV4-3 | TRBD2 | TGCGCCAGCAGCCAAGCGAGAATACTAGCGGGGGACTACGAGCAGTACTTC | CASSQARILAGDYEQYF
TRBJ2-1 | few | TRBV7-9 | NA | TGTGCCAGCAGCCCCCATAGCGGTTCGTCCTACAATGAGCAGTTCTTC | CASSPHSGSSYNEQFF
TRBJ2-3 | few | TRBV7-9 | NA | TGTGCCAGCAGCTACGCACGGGTCGCAGATACGCAGTATTTT | CASSYARVADTQYF
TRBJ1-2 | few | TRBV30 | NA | TGTGCCTGGAGTTATGACTGGTCGGATGGCTACACCTTC | CAWSYDWSDGYTF
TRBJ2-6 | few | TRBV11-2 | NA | TGTGCCAGCACCTTAGGAATCACTGGGGCCAACGTCCTGACTTTC | CASTLGITGANVLTF
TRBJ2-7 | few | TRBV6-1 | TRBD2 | TGTGCCAGCATCCTAGCGGGGTTCTACGAGCAGTACTTC | CASILAGFYEQYF
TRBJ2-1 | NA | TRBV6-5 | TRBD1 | TGTGCCAGCAGTTACCCCACAGGGGAAACTGGTGACAATGAGCAGTTCTTC | CASSYPTGETGDNEQFF
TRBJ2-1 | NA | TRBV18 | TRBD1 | TGTGCCAGCTCACCTGAGACAGGGGGCCATGAGCAGTTCTTC | CASSPETGGHEQFF
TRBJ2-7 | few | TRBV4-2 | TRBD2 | TGTGCCAGCAGCCAAGTAACTAGCGGGGGGGGCAACGAGCAGTACTTC | CASSQVTSGGGNEQYF
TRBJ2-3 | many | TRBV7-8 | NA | TGTGCCACAAGGATAGGAAAGCTCAACCCCGGAACGCAGTATTTT | CATRIGKLNPGTQYF
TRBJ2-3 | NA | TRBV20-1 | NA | TGCAGTGCTAAGGGACAACCCACAGATACGCAGTATTTT | CSAKGQPTDTQYF
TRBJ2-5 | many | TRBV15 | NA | TGTGCCACCAGCAGCAGACACCCGCCTGGGGCCCAGTACTTC | CATSSRHPPGAQYF
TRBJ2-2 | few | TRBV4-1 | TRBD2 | TGCGCCAGCAGCCAAGCGGGGGGGCGCACCGGGGAGCTGTTTTTT | CASSQAGGRTGELFF
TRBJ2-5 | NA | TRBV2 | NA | TGTGCCAGCAGTGAAGCTCAGATGGCCCTGGCTGGAGAGACCCAGTACTTC | CASSEAQMALAGETQYF
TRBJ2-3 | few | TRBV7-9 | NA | TGTGCCAGCGCTCACCAGGGGGGAATAACAGATACGCAGTATTTT | CASAHQGGITDTQYF
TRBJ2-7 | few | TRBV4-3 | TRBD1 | TGCGCCAGCAGCCCGACTTCCGGGACAGGCTACGAGCAGTACTTC | CASSPTSGTGYEQYF
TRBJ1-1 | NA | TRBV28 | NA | TGTGCCAGCATTTCGGAACCGAACACTGAAGCTTTCTTT | CASISEPNTEAFF
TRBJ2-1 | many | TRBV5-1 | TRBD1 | TGCGCCAGCAGCCTCTGGACAGGGCAGAATGAGCAGTTCTTC | CASSLWTGQNEQFF
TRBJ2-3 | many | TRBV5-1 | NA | TGCGCCAGCAGCTTGGGACTCAATATACTGATCACAGATACGCAGTATTTT | CASSLGLNILITDTQYF
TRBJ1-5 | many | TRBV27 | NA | TGTGCCAGCAGTCCGTTTGGGGGCGGTCAGCCCCAGCATTTT | CASSPFGGGQPQHF
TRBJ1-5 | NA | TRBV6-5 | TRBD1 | TGTGCCAGCAGGCTTACCGCCGGGACAGGCAATCAGCCCCAGCATTTT | CASRLTAGTGNQPQHF
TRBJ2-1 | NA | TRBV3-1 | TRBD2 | TGTGCCAGCAGCCTATTTAGCGGGGGGGGCTACAATGAGCAGTTCTTC | CASSLFSGGGYNEQFF
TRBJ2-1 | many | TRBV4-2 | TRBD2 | TGTGCCAGCAGCCAAGATCCAGCGGGGGGGTACAATGAGCAGTTCTTC | CASSQDPAGGYNEQFF
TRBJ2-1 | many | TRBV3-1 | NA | TGTGCCAGCAGCCTCCGTTATGGGGAGCAGTTCTTC | CASSLRYGEQFF
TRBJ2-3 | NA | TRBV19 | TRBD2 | TGTGCTGTATATACTAGCGGGGGGTTGACAGATACGCAGTATTTT | CAVYTSGGLTDTQYF
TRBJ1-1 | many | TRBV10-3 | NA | TGTGCCATCAGTGAGTCAGAGGTGGCGAACACTGAAGCTTTCTTT | CAISESEVANTEAFF
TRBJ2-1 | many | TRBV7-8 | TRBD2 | TGTGCCAGCAGGGACGGACTAGCGGGGGCCAGCTCCTACAATGAGCAGTTCTTC | CASRDGLAGASSYNEQFF
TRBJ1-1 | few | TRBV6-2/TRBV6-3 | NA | TGTGCCAGCAAAGTGAAGAACGCTGAAGCTTTCTTT | CASKVKNAEAFF
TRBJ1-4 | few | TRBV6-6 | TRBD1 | TGTGCCAGCAGCTCGGGACAGATAAATGAAAAACTGTTTTTT | CASSSGQINEKLFF
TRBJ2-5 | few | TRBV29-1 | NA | TGCAGCGTTGAGGAAATAGCCTCCCAAGAGACCCAGTACTTC | CSVEEIASQETQYF
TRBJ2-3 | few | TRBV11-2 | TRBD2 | TGTGCCAGCAGCTTAGTAGCAGCGGGGGGGCCAGATACGCAGTATTTT | CASSLVAAGGPDTQYF
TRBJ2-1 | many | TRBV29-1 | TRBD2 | TGCAGCGTCGATTTGCGGGGGGCCCCCGAGTTCTTC | CSVDLRGAPEFF
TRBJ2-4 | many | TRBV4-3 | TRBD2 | TGCGCCAGCAGCCAAGACGAGGCTAGCGGGGGGCTAGCCAAAAACATTCAGTACTTC | CASSQDEASGGLAKNIQYF
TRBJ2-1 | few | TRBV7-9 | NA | TGTGCCAGCAGACACCCGGCCGGGGGAGAATACAATGAGCAGTTCTTC | CASRHPAGGEYNEQFF
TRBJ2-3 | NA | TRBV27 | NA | TGTGCCAGCAGTCCTACAGGTTCTAGCACAGATACGCAGTATTTT | CASSPTGSSTDTQYF
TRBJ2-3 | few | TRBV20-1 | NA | TGCAGTGCTAGAGGGGCGGGGTTCACAGATACGCAGTATTTT | CSARGAGFTDTQYF
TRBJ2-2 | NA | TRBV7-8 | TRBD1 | TGTGCCAGCAGCTTAGCTGACAGGGGGCCCACCGGGGAGCTGTTTTTT | CASSLADRGPTGELFF
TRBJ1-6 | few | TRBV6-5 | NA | TGTGCCAGCAGAGCTGCTAGGTCCTATAATTCACCCCTCCACTTT | CASRAARSYNSPLHF
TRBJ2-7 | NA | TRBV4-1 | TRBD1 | TGCGCCAGCAGCCAAGGGGGGACAGGGATCGGCTACGAGCAGTACTTC | CASSQGGTGIGYEQYF
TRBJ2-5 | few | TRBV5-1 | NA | TGCGCCAGCAGCTTGGGGTACACCCAACAAGAGACCCAGTACTTC | CASSLGYTQQETQYF
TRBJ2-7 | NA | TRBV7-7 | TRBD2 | TGTGCCAGCAGCCCCGGGACTAGCGGGGTCTACGAGCAGTACTTC | CASSPGTSGVYEQYF
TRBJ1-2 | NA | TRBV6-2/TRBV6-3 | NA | TGTGCCAGCAGTTCTCCCCGACGGGCCTATGGCTACACCTTC | CASSSPRRAYGYTF